The clone carrying this TCR beta chain occurred a few times. The target antigen is unknown. This record comes from a study of T-cell memory formation after mild COVID-19. Study-wide background: Most TCR clusters belonged to a single donor.

Trimming left V 0 bases short and J 2 bases short, with 6 bases between. Per germline, CDR1 LGHNA and CDR2 YSLEER. CDR3 length: 14 residues. Constant-segment primers and 5'RACE yielded cDNA libraries for TCR alpha and TCR beta, each carrying sample barcodes and UMIs. TCRdb used MiXCR to reprocess the 5' RACE reads, holding one entry per CDR3 protein. This repertoire shows 250,000 to 350,000 distinct CDR3 sequences, roughly a fifth found once; its top ten account for roughly 21%. Broader study findings: The finding that pre-infection memory included some responding clones suggested that cross-reactive memory joined.

The material sequenced was PBMCs or a T cell subset sorted from them (not recorded which). The chain employs TRBV4-3 and TRBJ2-3; D uncertain. The origin of this receptor is a man between 18 and 35 years old who had mild COVID-19 (a few samples of this study predate the infection). Cell type and time point are not known. Here the CDR3 DNA reads TGCGCCAGCAGCCAAGACACCCCCACAGATACGCAGTATTTT. Its protein is CASSQDTPTDTQYF.